Each of the 18 T cell receptor beta chains below was sequenced from the same sample in a study of type 1 and type 2 diabetes patients. The PCR template was genomic DNA. Amplification of the beta chain CDR3 used 30 forward and 13 reverse multiplex primers. One entry per CDR3 protein results from TCRdb running MiXCR on the multiplex PCR reads. This repertoire shows about 270,000 distinct CDR3 sequences, around 47% found once; its top ten account for roughly 15%. The sample consisted of peripheral blood mononuclear cells (PBMCs). These receptors originate from a man in his late teens or twenties with type 2 diabetes.

This clonotype was observed a handful of times. The chain recombines TRBV12-3 or TRBV12-4 with TRBJ1-1; D not resolved. The CDR3 contains 12 residues. V lost 3 bases, J lost 5 bases, and 7 bases lay in between. CDR3: CASSFPRTEAFF. As DNA, the CDR3 is TGTGCCAGCAGTTTTCCGCGTACTGAAGCTTTCTTT.

The CDR3 loop is CATESGRNTEAFF. CDR3 coding DNA: TGTGCCACCGAGTCGGGACGGAACACTGAAGCTTTCTTT. The genes are TRBV10-3 and TRBJ1-1, with a possible D match to TRBD1 (5 bases). Trimming removed 10 bases from V and 1 base from J, with 13 bases in between. Germline V gives CDR1 ENHRY, CDR2 SYGVKD. The CDR3 has 13 amino acids.

This chain links TRBV2 with TRBJ2-3; TRBD2 agrees at 12 bases. The CDR3 has 16 amino acids. Germline V gene sequence: CDR1 SNHLY, CDR2 FYNNEI. The V gene end was trimmed by 6 bases and the J gene end by 2 bases; junction bases not matched to a gene: 6. CDR3 nucleotide sequence: TGTGCCAGCAGGCAGACTAGCGGGGGTTTCACAGATACGCAGTATTTT. Its protein is CASRQTSGGFTDTQYF.

There are a few counts of this clonotype. The junction departs from the called germline gene at one end, perhaps through a read error. This CDR3 is CASSDHRTGGSGEAFF. DNA of the CDR3: TGCGCCAGCAGTGATCATAGGACAGGGGGCAGTGGTGAAGCTTTCTTT. This chain uses TRBV6-6 with TRBJ1-1; 11 bases map to TRBD1. The germline CDR1 and CDR2 sequences are MNHNY and SVGAGI (reference sequence). The CDR3 runs 16 residues.

A few counts support this clonotype. V usage is TRBV4-1 and J usage is TRBJ1-1, with a weak D call TRBD1 (5 bases). Germline V gene data show CDR1 as MGHRA and CDR2 as YSYEKL. This CDR3 has 16 amino acids. Trimming took off 2 bases at V and 3 bases at J, with 16 bases between the two ends. The CDR3 nucleotides read TGCGCCAGCAGCCAAAAGGGCCAGACGGGACACACTGAAGCTTTCTTT. Amino acid sequence: CASSQKGQTGHTEAFF.

The table lists this clonotype with a few counts. The chain recombines TRBV19 with TRBJ2-7, with D possibly matching TRBD2 (6 bases). Trimming left V 3 bases short and J 4 bases short, with 10 bases between. The CDR3 is 13 residues long. CDR1 is LNHDA, CDR2 SQIVND, per germline (reference sequence). The CDR3 region is CASSIGGVYEQYF. In DNA, the CDR3 is TGTGCCAGTAGTATTGGAGGGGTTTACGAGCAGTACTTC.

This chain connects TRBV7-2 to TRBJ1-1; tentative D call: TRBD1 (6 bases). CDR1 and CDR2 (germline): SGHTA, FQGNSA. Trimming removed 4 bases at V and 4 bases at J, with 13 bases between. The CDR3 loop spans 14 amino acids. CDR3 residues: CASSSRAGATEAFF. The CDR3 DNA follows: TGTGCCAGCAGCTCGAGGGCAGGGGCCACTGAAGCTTTCTTT.

The V and J genes are TRBV2 and TRBJ2-7, with D perhaps TRBD1 (6 bases). Germline CDR1 SNHLY, CDR2 FYNNEI. Trimming left V 4 bases short and J 4 bases short, with 17 bases between. The CDR3 spans 15 residues. CDR3 nucleotides: TGTGCCAGCAGTGTAGGGGGACAATCCTCGTACGAGCAGTACTTC. Its protein product is CASSVGGQSSYEQYF.

This clonotype has only a few counts. The V call is TRBV10-3, the J call TRBJ2-2; tentatively, D is TRBD2 (6 bases). The CDR3 length is 16 residues. The germline V gene has CDR1 ENHRY and CDR2 SYGVKD. V gave up 3 bases and J gave up 6 bases, with 17 bases separating them. The CDR3 reads CAISDPLSGEAGELFF. CDR3 nucleotides: TGTGCCATCAGTGATCCCCTTTCGGGGGAGGCCGGGGAGCTGTTTTTT.

Concerning this clonotype: The junction departs from the called germline gene at one end, perhaps through a read error. The chain links TRBV10-3 to TRBJ1-5, with 7 bases identical to TRBD1. Germline values: CDR1 ENHRY, CDR2 SYGVKD. This CDR3 comprises 15 residues. CDR3 coding DNA: TGTGCCACCAGTGATAGAGGGGGCAAGGGTCAGCCCCAGCATTTT. Protein product: CATSDRGGKGQPQHF.

CDR3 coding DNA: TGTGCTCTTGAAAGTGGGTACAATCAGCCCCAGCATTTT. Translated: CALESGYNQPQHF. The chain has TRBV30 and TRBJ1-5, with no clear D. This CDR3 contains 13 residues. Germline V gene lookup returns CDR1 GTSNPN and CDR2 SVGIG (reference sequence).

The chain has TRBV28 and TRBJ2-1; TRBD1 matches 8 bases. Per the germline V gene, CDR1 is MDHEN and CDR2 is SYDVKM. The trim removed 1 base at V and 6 bases at J, leaving 8 bases unmatched. This CDR3 has 16 residues. The CDR3 sequence is CASSLSTGQAFNEQFF. As DNA, the CDR3 is TGTGCCAGCAGTTTATCGACGGGACAGGCCTTCAATGAGCAGTTCTTC.

This clonotype has more than one count but fewer than ten. The chain combines TRBV12-3 or TRBV12-4 with TRBJ2-5; no reliable D call. V was cut by 3 bases and J by 3 bases, with 8 bases left in between. The CDR3 runs to 13 residues. CDR3 DNA: TGTGCCAGCAGTTTGTGGCAGAAAGAGACCCAGTACTTC. Its protein product is CASSLWQKETQYF.

This clonotype was found a few times. The gene calls are TRBV19 and TRBJ2-1; D gene uncertain. CDR3 length equals 15 residues. The V end lost 3 bases, the J end lost 2 bases, and 11 bases lay between the germline ends. The germline CDR1 and CDR2 sequences are LNHDA and SQIVND (reference sequence). CDR3 residues: CASSIIIAAYNEQFF. CDR3 DNA sequence: TGTGCCAGTAGTATTATAATCGCTGCCTACAATGAGCAGTTCTTC.

The chain combines TRBV19 with TRBJ1-4; 7 bases line up with TRBD1. The CDR3 contains 15 residues. V dropped 5 bases and J dropped 10; count of bases not matched to a gene: 13. Germline CDR1 LNHDA, CDR2 SQIVND (reference sequence). CDR3 bases: TGTGCCAGTAGTGTCGAACAGGGGACCTTTGGAAAACTGTTTTTT. Residues: CASSVEQGTFGKLFF.

V is TRBV10-2 and J is TRBJ1-1; a possible D gene is TRBD1 (5 bases). Trimming took off 8 bases at V and 4 bases at J, with 20 bases between the two ends. CDR3 length equals 15 residues. CDR1 and CDR2 (germline): WSHSY, SAAADI. The CDR3 spells CASGDVGSRGTEAFF. The CDR3 bases are TGCGCCAGCGGGGACGTTGGGTCCCGTGGCACTGAAGCTTTCTTT.

The chain has TRBV6-6 and TRBJ2-1; TRBD2 matches 8 bases. Germline V gene sequence: CDR1 MNHNY, CDR2 SVGAGI (reference sequence). J was trimmed by 9 bases and V by 5 bases; bases with no gene match: 6. The CDR3 sequence is 13 residues long. The DNA of the CDR3 is TGTGCCAGCAGTCCGAAAACTAGCGGTGAGCAGTTCTTC. It encodes CASSPKTSGEQFF.

This clonotype was found a few times. The rearrangement links TRBV9 to TRBJ2-5, with a tentative D call TRBD1 (6 bases). V shed 4 bases and J shed 4 bases, with 14 bases lying between them. Germline values: CDR1 SGDLS, CDR2 YYNGEE. The CDR3 length is 14 residues. The CDR3 bases are TGTGCCAGCAGCACACAGGGAAGGGGAGAGACCCAGTACTTC. Its translation: CASSTQGRGETQYF.